This TCR beta chain was retrieved from a study of T cell repertoires in cytomegalovirus infection. Study details: Matching HLA type, along with CMV infection, was indicated by public TCR beta signatures.

This clonotype has just a few counts. Its cognate antigen is unknown. TCRdb passed the reads through MiXCR, listing each CDR3 protein once. In the table there are 200,000 to 250,000 distinct CDR3 sequences, approximately 38% of which are singletons. This clonotype was sampled from a human donor in good health (CMV status not recorded). Some clones in this sample may be carry-over from other donors' samples. The material sequenced was CD8+ T cells from cultured PBMCs, taken from culture after CMV antigen stimulation.

The CDR3 spells CASSPTGGWEETQYF. DNA for the CDR3: TGTGCCAGCAGCCCAACAGGGGGCTGGGAGGAGACCCAGTACTTC. The chain combines TRBV7-3 with TRBJ2-5; 9 nucleotides agree with TRBD1. The trim removed 5 bases at V and 5 bases at J, leaving 9 bases unmatched. The CDR3 runs 15 residues. Germline CDR1 SGHTA, CDR2 FQGTGA.